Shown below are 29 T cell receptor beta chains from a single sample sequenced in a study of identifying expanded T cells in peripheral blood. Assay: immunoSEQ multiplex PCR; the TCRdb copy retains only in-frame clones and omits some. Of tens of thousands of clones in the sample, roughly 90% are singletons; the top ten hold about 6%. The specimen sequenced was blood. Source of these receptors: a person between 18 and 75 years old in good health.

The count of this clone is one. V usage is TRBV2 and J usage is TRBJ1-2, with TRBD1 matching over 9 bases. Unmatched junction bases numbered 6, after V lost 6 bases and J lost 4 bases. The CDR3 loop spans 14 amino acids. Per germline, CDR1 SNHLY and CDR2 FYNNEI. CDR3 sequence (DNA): TGTGCCAGCAGGGAACAGGGGGCGACCTATGGCTACACCTTC. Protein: CASREQGATYGYTF.

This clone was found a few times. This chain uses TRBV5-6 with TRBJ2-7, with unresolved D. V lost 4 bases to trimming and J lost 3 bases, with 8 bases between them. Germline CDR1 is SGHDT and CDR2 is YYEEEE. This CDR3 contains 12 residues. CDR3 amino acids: CASSKSIYEQYF. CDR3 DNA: TGTGCCAGCAGCAAATCGATCTACGAGCAGTACTTC.

The CDR3: CASGGTDYGYTF. The CDR3, as DNA: TGTGCCAGCGGAGGGACTGATTATGGCTACACCTTC. The chain employs TRBV13 and TRBJ1-2; D is possibly TRBD1 (5 bases). The CDR3 is made up of 12 amino acids. Between the trimmed V and J ends, which lost 8 bases and 5 bases, there was a span of 12 bases. Looked up from germline, CDR1 is PRHDT and CDR2 is FYEKMQ (reference sequence). Using reference TRBV13 and TRBJ1-2 for the parts outside the CDR3, the full variable domain is AAGVIQSPRHLIKEKRETATLKCYPIPRHDTVYWYQQGPGQDPQFLISFYEKMQSDKGSIPDRFSAQQFSDYHSELNMSSLELGDSALYFCASGGTDYGYTFGSGTRLTVV.

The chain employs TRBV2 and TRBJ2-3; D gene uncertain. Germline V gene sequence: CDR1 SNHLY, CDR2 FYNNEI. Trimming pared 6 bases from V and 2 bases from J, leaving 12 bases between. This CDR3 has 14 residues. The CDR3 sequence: CASRAKYNTDTQYF. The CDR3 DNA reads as TGTGCCAGCAGGGCGAAATACAACACAGATACGCAGTATTTT.

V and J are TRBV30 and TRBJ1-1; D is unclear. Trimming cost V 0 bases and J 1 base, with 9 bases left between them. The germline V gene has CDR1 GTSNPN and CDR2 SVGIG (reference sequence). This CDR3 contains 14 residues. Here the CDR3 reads CAWSVGDPNTEAFF. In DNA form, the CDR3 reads TGTGCCTGGAGTGTAGGAGATCCGAACACTGAAGCTTTCTTT. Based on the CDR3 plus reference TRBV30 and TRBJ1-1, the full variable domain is SQTIHQWPATLVQPVGSPLSLECTVEGTSNPNLYWYRQAAGRGLQLLFYSVGIGQISSEVPQNLSASRPQDRQFILSSKKLLLSDSGFYLCAWSVGDPNTEAFFGQGTRLTVV.

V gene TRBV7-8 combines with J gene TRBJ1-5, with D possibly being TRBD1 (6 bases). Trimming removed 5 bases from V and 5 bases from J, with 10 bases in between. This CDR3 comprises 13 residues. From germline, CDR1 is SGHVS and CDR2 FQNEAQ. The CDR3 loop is CASSEDRHQPQHF. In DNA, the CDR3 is TGTGCCAGCAGCGAAGACAGGCATCAGCCCCAGCATTTT.

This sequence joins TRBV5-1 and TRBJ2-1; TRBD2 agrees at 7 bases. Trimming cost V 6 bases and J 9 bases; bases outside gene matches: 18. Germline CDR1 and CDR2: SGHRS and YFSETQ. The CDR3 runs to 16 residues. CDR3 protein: CASIRDRLAEGVEQFF. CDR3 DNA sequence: TGCGCCAGCATAAGGGATCGCCTAGCGGAAGGGGTTGAGCAGTTCTTC. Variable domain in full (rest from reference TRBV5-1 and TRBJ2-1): KAGVTQTPRYLIKTRGQQVTLSCSPISGHRSVSWYQQTPGQGLQFLFEYFSETQRNKGNFPGRFSGRQFSNSRSEMNVSTLELGDSALYLCASIRDRLAEGVEQFFGPGTRLTVL.

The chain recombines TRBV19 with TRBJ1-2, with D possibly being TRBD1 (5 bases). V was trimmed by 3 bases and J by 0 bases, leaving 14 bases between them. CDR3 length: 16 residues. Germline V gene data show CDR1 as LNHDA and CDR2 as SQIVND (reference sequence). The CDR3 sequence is CASSITGRLANYGYTF. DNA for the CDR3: TGTGCCAGTAGTATTACGGGACGCCTAGCTAACTATGGCTACACCTTC.

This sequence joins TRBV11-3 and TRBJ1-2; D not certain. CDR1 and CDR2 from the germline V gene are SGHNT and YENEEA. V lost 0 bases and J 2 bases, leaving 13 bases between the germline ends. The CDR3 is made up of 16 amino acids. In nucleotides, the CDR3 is TGTGCCAGCAGCTTAGAAGGGCGGGGATCCAACTATGGCTACACCTTC. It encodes CASSLEGRGSNYGYTF. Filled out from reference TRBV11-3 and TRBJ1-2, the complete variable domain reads EAGVVQSPRYKIIEKKQPVAFWCNPISGHNTLYWYLQNLGQGPELLIRYENEEAVDDSQLPKDRFSAERLKGVDSTLKIQPAELGDSAVYLCASSLEGRGSNYGYTFGSGTRLTVV.

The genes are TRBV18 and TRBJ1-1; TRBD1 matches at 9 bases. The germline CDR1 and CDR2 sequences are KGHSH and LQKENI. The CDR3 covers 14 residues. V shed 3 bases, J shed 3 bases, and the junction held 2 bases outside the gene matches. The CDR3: CASSPRQGDTEAFF. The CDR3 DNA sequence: TGTGCCAGCTCACCGAGACAGGGGGACACTGAAGCTTTCTTT.

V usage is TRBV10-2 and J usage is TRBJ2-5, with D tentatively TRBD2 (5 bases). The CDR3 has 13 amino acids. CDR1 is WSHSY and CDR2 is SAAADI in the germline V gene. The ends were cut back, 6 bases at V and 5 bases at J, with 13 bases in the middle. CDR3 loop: CASSGNAAETQYF. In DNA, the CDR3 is TGCGCCAGCAGCGGGAACGCGGCCGAGACCCAGTACTTC.

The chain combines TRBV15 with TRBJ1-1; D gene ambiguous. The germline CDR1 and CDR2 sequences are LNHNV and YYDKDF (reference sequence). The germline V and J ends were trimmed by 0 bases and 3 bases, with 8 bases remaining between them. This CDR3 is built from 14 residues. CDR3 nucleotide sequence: TGTGCCACCAGCAGAGATGGCCGGGACACTGAAGCTTTCTTT. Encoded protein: CATSRDGRDTEAFF.

The chain's CDR3 is CASGLVHHGQVPGELFF. The DNA of the CDR3 is TGTGCTAGTGGTTTGGTTCACCACGGACAGGTCCCCGGGGAGCTGTTTTTT. V usage is TRBV12-5 and J usage is TRBJ2-2; 7 positions match TRBD1. Per germline, CDR1 LGHNT and CDR2 FRNRAP. This CDR3 has 17 amino acids. Losses at the gene ends were 0 bases for V and 6 bases for J; bases not matched to a gene: 10.

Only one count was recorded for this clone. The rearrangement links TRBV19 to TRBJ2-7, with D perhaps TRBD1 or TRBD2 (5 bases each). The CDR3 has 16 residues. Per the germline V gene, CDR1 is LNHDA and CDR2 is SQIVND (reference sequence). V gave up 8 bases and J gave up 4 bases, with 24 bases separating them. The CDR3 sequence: CASSANRDVRGYEQYF. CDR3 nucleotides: TGTGCCAGTTCAGCAAACCGGGACGTCCGGGGATACGAGCAGTACTTC.

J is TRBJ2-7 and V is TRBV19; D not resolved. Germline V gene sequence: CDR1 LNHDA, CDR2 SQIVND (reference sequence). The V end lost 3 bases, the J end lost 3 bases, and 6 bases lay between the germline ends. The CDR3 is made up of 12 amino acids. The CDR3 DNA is TGTGCCAGTAGTATTGTGGGCTACGAGCAGTACTTC. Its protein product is CASSIVGYEQYF.

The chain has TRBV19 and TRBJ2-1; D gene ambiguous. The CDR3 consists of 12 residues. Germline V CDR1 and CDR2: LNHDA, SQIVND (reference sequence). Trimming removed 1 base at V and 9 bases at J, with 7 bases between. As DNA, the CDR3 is TGTGCCAGTAGTATAGGGAAGAGTGAGCAGTTCTTC. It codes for CASSIGKSEQFF.

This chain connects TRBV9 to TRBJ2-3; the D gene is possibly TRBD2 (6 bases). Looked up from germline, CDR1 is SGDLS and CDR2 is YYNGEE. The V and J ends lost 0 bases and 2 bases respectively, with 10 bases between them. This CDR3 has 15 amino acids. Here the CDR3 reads CASSVAEGFTDTQYF. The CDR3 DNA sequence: TGTGCCAGCAGCGTAGCGGAGGGGTTCACAGATACGCAGTATTTT.

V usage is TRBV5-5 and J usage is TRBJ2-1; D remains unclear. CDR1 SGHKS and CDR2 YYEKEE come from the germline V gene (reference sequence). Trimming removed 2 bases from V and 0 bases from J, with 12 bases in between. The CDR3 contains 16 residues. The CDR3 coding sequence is TGTGCCAGCAGCTTTTACACGCCGAGCTCCTACAATGAGCAGTTCTTC. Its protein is CASSFYTPSSYNEQFF. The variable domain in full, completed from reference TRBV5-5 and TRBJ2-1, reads DAGVTQSPTHLIKTRGQQVTLRCSPISGHKSVSWYQQVLGQGPQFIFQYYEKEERGRGNFPDRFSARQFPNYSSELNVNALLLGDSALYLCASSFYTPSSYNEQFFGPGTRLTVL.

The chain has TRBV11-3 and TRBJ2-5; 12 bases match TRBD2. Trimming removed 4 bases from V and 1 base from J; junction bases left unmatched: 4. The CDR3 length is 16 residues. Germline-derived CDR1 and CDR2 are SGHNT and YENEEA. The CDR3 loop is CASSSPTSGSQETQYF. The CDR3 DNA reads TGTGCCAGCAGCTCCCCGACTAGCGGGAGCCAAGAGACCCAGTACTTC.

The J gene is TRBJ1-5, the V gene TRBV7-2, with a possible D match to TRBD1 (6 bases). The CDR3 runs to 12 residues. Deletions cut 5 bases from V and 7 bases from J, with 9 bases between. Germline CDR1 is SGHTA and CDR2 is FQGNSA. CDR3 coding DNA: TGTGCCAGCAGCGCAGGGGAGCAGCCCCAGCATTTT. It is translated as CASSAGEQPQHF.

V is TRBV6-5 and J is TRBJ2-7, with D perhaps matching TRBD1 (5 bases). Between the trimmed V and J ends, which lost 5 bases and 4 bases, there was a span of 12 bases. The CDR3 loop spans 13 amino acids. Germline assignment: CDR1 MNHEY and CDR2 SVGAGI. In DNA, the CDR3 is TGTGCCAGCAGTCAACCAGGGTTGTACGAGCAGTACTTC. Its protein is CASSQPGLYEQYF.

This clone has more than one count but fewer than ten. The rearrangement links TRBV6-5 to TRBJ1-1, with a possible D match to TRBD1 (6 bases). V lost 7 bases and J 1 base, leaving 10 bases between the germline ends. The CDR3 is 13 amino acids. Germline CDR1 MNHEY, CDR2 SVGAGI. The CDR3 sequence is CASTGTPNTEAFF. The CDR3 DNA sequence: TGTGCCAGCACCGGGACACCGAACACTGAAGCTTTCTTT.

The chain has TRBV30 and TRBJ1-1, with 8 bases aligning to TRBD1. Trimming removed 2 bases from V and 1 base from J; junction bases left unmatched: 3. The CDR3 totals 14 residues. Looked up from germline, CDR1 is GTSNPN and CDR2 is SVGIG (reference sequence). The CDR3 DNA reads TGTGCCTGGAGTCTACAGGGGGAGAACACTGAAGCTTTCTTT. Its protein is CAWSLQGENTEAFF.

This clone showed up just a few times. CDR3 in DNA: TGCAGCTCGGCCCAAGGAACAGGACTGAACACTGAAGCTTTCTTT. Encoded protein: CSSAQGTGLNTEAFF. The chain carries TRBV29-1 and TRBJ1-1; maybe TRBD1 (5 bases). The length of the CDR3 is 15 residues. Trimming removed 8 bases from V and 0 bases from J, with 19 bases in between. Germline CDR1 and CDR2: SQVTM and ANQGSEA.

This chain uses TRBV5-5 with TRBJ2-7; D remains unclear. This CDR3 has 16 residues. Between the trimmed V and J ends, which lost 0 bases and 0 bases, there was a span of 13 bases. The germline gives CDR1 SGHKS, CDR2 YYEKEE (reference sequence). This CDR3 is CASSLAVSAHSYEQYF. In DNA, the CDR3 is TGTGCCAGCAGCTTGGCCGTCAGTGCCCACTCCTACGAGCAGTACTTC. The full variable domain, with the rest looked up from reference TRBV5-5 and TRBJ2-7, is DAGVTQSPTHLIKTRGQQVTLRCSPISGHKSVSWYQQVLGQGPQFIFQYYEKEERGRGNFPDRFSARQFPNYSSELNVNALLLGDSALYLCASSLAVSAHSYEQYFGPGTRLTVT.

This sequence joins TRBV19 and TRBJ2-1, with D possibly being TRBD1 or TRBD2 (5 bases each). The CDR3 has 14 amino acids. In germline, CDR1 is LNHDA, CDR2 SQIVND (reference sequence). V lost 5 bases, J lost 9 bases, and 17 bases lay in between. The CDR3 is CASSPPRDQPEQFF. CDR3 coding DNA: TGTGCCAGTAGTCCTCCCCGGGACCAGCCTGAGCAGTTCTTC.

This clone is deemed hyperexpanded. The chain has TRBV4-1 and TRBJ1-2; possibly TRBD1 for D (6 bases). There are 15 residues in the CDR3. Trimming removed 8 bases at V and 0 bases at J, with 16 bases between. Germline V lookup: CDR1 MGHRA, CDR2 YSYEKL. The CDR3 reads CASADRAGANYGYTF. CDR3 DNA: TGCGCCAGCGCCGATCGGGCAGGGGCTAACTATGGCTACACCTTC.

CDR3 coding DNA: TGTGCCATCAGTGGACAGAGCAATGAGCAGTTCTTC. As protein: CAISGQSNEQFF. This chain joins TRBV10-3 and TRBJ2-1; tentative D call: TRBD1 (5 bases). The ends were cut back, 4 bases at V and 6 bases at J, with 7 bases in the middle. This CDR3 spans 12 amino acids. Germline-derived CDR1 and CDR2 are ENHRY and SYGVKD.

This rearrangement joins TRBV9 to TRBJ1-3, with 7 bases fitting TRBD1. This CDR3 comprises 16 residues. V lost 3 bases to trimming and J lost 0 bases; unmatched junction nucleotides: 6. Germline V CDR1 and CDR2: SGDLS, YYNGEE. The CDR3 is CASSGRQGRSGNTIYF. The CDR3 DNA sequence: TGTGCCAGCAGCGGCAGACAGGGTCGCTCTGGAAACACCATATATTTT.